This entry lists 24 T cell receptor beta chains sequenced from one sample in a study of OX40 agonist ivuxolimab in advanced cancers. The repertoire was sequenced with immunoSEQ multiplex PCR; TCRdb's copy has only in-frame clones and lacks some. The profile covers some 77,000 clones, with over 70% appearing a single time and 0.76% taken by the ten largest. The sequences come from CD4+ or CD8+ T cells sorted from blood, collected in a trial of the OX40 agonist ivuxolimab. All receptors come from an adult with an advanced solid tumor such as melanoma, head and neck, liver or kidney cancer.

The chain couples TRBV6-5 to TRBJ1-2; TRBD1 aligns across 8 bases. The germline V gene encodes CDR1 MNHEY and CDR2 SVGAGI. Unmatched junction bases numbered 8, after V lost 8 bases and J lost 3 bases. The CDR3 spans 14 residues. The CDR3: CASSGQGLYYGYTF. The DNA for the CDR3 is TGTGCCAGCTCAGGACAGGGCCTCTACTATGGCTACACCTTC.

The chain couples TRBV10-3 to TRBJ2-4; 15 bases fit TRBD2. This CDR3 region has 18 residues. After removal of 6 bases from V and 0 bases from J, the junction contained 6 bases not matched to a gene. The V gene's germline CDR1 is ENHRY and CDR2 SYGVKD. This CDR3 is CAISPGLAGGRAKNIQYF. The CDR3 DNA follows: TGTGCCATCAGCCCGGGACTAGCGGGGGGCAGAGCCAAAAACATTCAGTACTTC.

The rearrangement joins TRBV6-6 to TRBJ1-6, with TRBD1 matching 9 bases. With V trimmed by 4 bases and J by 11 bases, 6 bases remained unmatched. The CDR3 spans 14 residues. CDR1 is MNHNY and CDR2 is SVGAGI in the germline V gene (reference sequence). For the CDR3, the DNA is TGTGCCAGCAGTTTTTCGGGACAGGGCACACCCCTCCACTTT. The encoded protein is CASSFSGQGTPLHF.

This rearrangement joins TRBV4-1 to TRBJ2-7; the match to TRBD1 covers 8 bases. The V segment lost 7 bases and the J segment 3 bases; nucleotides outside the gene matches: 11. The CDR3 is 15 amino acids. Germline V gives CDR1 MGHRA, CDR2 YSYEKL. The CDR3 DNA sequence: TGCGCCAGCACCCTATTACAGGGGGGAGGCTACGAGCAGTACTTC. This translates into CASTLLQGGGYEQYF.

For the CDR3, the DNA is TGTGCCAGCAGCCCACCGGGCAGGACTGGAAACACCATATATTTT. Its protein is CASSPPGRTGNTIYF. The chain combines TRBV7-2 with TRBJ1-3; no clear D gene. The CDR3 is made up of 15 amino acids. V was pared by 5 bases and J by 2 bases, with 13 bases between. Germline-derived CDR1 and CDR2 are SGHTA and FQGNSA.

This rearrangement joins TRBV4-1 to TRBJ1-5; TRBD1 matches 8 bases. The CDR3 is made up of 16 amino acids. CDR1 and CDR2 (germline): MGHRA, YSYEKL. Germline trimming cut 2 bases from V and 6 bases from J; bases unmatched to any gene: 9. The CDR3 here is CASSQFDRGGSQPQHF. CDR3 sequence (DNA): TGCGCCAGCAGCCAATTCGACAGGGGCGGGAGTCAGCCCCAGCATTTT.

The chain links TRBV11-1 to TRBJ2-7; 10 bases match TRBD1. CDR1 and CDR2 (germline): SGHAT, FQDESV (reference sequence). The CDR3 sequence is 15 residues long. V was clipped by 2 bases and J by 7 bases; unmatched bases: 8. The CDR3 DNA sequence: TGTGCCAGCAGCTTAAGGGGACAGGGGACCTCGGAGCAGTACTTC. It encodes CASSLRGQGTSEQYF.

The CDR3 here is CASSRLDYDEKLFF. The DNA for the CDR3 is TGTGCCAGCTCACGACTAGACTATGATGAAAAACTGTTTTTT. V gene TRBV18 combines with J gene TRBJ1-4; D unclear. Germline CDR1 is KGHSH and CDR2 is LQKENI. CDR3 size: 14 residues. The V gene lost 4 bases and the J gene lost 6 bases, with 12 bases spanning the gap.

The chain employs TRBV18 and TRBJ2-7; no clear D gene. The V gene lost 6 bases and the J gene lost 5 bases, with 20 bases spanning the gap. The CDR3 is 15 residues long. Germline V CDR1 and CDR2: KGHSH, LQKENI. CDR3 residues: CASSPSGGASDEQYF. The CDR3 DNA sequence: TGTGCCAGCTCTCCTTCGGGCGGAGCGAGCGACGAGCAGTACTTC.

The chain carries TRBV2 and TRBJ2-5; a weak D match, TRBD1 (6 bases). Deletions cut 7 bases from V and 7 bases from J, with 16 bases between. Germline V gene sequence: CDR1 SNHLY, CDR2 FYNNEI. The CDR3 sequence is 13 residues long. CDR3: CASTLDSLGTQYF. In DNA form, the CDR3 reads TGTGCCAGCACTCTGGACAGTCTGGGGACCCAGTACTTC.

CDR3 region: CASSFLSGGGYTF. CDR3 sequence (DNA): TGTGCCAGCAGCTTCCTTTCGGGAGGCGGCTACACCTTC. V usage is TRBV7-2 and J usage is TRBJ1-2; D gene unclear. This CDR3 is 13 amino acids long. V shed 3 bases and J shed 8 bases, with 13 bases lying between them. Germline V lookup: CDR1 SGHTA, CDR2 FQGNSA.

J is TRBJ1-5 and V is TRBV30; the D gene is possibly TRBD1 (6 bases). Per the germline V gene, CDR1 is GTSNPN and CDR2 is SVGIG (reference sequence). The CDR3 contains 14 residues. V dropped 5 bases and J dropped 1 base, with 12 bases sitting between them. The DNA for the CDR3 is TGTGCCTGGGGGCAGGGGCGGAGCAATCAGCCCCAGCATTTT. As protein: CAWGQGRSNQPQHF.

The CDR3 here is CASSPQGQETQYF. In DNA, the CDR3 is TGTGCCAGCAGTCCCCAGGGGCAAGAGACCCAGTACTTC. This chain uses TRBV28 with TRBJ2-5, with D perhaps matching TRBD1 (6 bases). Germline CDR1 is MDHEN and CDR2 is SYDVKM. The CDR3 spans 13 residues. The germline V and J ends were trimmed by 5 bases and 2 bases, with 9 bases remaining between them.

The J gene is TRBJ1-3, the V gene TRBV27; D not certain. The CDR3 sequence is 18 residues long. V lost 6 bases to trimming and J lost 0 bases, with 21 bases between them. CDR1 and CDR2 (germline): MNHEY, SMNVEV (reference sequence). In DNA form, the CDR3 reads TGTGCCAGCAGCAGTTTAAGATCAATCGGCAACTCTGGAAACACCATATATTTT. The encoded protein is CASSSLRSIGNSGNTIYF.

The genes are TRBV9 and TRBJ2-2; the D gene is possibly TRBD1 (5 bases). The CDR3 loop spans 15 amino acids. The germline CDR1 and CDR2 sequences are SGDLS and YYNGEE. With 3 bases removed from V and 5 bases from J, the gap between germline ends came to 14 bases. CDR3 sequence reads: CASSASAGWTGELFF. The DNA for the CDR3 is TGTGCCAGCAGCGCGAGCGCAGGGTGGACCGGGGAGCTGTTTTTT.

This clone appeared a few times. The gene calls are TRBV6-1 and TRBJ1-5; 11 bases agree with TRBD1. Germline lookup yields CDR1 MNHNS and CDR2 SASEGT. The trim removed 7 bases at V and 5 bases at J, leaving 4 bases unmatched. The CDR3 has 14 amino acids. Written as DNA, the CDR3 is TGTGCCAGCACAGGGACAGGGGGATATCAGCCCCAGCATTTT. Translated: CASTGTGGYQPQHF.

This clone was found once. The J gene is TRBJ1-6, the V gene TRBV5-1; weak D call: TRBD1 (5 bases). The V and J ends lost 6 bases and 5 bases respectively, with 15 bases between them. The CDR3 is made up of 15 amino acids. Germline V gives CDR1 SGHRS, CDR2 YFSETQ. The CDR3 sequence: CASTSEPGNNSPLHF. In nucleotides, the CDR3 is TGCGCCAGCACCTCGGAGCCAGGGAATAATTCACCCCTCCACTTT.

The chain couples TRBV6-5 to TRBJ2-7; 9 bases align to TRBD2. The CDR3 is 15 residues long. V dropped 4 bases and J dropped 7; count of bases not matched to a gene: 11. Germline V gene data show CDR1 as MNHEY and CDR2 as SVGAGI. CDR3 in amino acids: CASSLTSGPGSEQYF. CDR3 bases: TGTGCCAGCAGTTTGACTAGCGGCCCGGGGAGTGAGCAGTACTTC.

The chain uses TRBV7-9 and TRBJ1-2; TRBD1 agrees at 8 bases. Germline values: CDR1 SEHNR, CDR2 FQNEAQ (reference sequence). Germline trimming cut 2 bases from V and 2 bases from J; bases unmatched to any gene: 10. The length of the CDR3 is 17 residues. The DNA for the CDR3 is TGTGCCAGCAGCTTACGGCACAGGGGGTCCATGAACTATGGCTACACCTTC. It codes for CASSLRHRGSMNYGYTF.

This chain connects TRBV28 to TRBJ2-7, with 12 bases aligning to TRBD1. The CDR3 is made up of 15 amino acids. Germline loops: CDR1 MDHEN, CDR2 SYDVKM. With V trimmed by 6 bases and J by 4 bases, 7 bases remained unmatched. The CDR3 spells CASSAPGQGAYEQYF. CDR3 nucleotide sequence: TGTGCCAGCAGCGCACCGGGACAGGGGGCTTACGAGCAGTACTTC. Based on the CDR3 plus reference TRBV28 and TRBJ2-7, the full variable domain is DVKVTQSSRYLVKRTGEKVFLECVQDMDHENMFWYRQDPGLGLRLIYFSYDVKMKEKGDIPEGYSVSREKKERFSLILESASTNQTSMYLCASSAPGQGAYEQYFGPGTRLTVT.

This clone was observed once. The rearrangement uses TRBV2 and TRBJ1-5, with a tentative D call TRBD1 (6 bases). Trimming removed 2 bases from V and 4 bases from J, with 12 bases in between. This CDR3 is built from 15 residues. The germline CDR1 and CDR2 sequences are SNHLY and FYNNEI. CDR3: CASSERGSRNQPQHF. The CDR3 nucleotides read TGTGCCAGCAGTGAAAGGGGGTCCAGGAATCAGCCCCAGCATTTT.

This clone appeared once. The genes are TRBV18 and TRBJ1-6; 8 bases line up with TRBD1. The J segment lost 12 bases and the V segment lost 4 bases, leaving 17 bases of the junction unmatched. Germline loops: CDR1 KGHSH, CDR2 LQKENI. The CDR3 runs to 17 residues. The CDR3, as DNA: TGTGCCAGCTCACGCGGGACAGGCTCCACACAAGGAGGACCCCTCCACTTT. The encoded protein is CASSRGTGSTQGGPLHF. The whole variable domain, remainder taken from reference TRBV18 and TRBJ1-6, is NAGVMQNPRHLVRRRGQEARLRCSPMKGHSHVYWYRQLPEEGLKFMVYLQKENIIDESGMPKERFSAEFPKEGPSILRIQQVVRGDSAAYFCASSRGTGSTQGGPLHFGNGTRLTVT.

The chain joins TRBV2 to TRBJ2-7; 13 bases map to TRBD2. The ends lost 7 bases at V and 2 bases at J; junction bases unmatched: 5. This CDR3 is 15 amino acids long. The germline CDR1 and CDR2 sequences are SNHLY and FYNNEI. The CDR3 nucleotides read TGTGCCAGCACCATGGGACTAGCGGGGCCCTACGAGCAGTACTTC. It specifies CASTMGLAGPYEQYF.

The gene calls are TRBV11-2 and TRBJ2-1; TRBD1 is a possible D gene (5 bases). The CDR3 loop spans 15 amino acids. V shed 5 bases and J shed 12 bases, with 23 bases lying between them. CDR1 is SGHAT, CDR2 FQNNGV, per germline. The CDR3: CASSNQGSSILRQFF. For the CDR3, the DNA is TGTGCCAGCAGCAACCAGGGTTCCTCCATCCTAAGGCAGTTCTTC.